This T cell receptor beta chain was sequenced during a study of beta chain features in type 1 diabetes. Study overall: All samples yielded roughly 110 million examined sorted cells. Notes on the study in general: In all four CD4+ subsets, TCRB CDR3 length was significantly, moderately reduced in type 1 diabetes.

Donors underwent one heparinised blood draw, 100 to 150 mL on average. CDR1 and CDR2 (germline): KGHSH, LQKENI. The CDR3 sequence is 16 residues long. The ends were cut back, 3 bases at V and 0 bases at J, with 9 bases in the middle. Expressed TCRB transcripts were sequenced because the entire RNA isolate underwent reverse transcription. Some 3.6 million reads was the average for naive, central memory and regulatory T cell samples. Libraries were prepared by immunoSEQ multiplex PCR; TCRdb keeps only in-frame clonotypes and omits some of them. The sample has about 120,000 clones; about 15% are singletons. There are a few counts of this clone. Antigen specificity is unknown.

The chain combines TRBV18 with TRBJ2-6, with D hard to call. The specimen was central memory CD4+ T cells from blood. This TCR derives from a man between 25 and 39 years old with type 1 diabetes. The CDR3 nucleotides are TGTGCCAGCTCACCCCTAGAGATCTCTGGGGCCAACGTCCTGACTTTC. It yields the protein CASSPLEISGANVLTF.